The 2 T cell receptor beta chains below all came from one sample that was sequenced in a study of T cells after yellow fever vaccination. Using its own MiXCR run on the 5' RACE reads, TCRdb lists one record per CDR3 protein. The table shows roughly 340,000 distinct CDR3 sequences, with over 8% occurring only once. This specimen consisted of PBMCs, obtained on the day of the first yellow fever vaccination. The receptors stem from a man aged 18-30 years who received the YFV17D yellow fever vaccine.

This clonotype was detected ten times or more. The chain joins TRBV7-3 to TRBJ2-7, with a weak D call TRBD2 (6 bases). V was shortened by 6 bases and J by 5 bases, with 14 bases between the two germline ends. Germline loops: CDR1 SGHTA, CDR2 FQGTGA. The CDR3 totals 13 residues. The DNA for the CDR3 is TGTGCCAGCAGGGAGGGACCGGACAACGAGCAGTACTTC. Amino acids: CASREGPDNEQYF.

The V gene is TRBV7-9, the J gene TRBJ2-1, with no clear D. The CDR3 sequence is 15 residues long. Germline CDR1 is SEHNR and CDR2 is FQNEAQ (reference sequence). The V gene lost 0 bases and the J gene lost 2 bases, with 8 bases spanning the gap. The CDR3: CASSLAVVTYNEQFF. The CDR3, as DNA: TGTGCCAGCAGCTTAGCGGTAGTCACCTACAATGAGCAGTTCTTC.